This T cell receptor beta chain derives from a study of cytomegalovirus exposure and HLA in healthy donors. The CDR3 has 12 amino acids, counting both end residues. CDR1 and CDR2 from the germline V gene are MDHEN and SYDVKM. This clone was counted only a few times. The DNA is left out, because the CDR3 cannot be placed on it with certainty; the CDR3 is given as TCRdb lists it. The PCR was carried out with 60 Vbeta primers and 13 Jbeta primers. Here immunoSEQ multiplex PCR was the method, and the copy in TCRdb shows in-frame clones only, minus some. In the table there are 90,000 to 120,000 clones, 70% to 80% of which are singletons.

Sequenced material: PBMCs. The source is a man between 50 and 59 years old in good health and CMV-seropositive. V usage is TRBV28 and J usage is TRBJ1-4. Here the CDR3 reads CASSSVGGGTFF.